This entry features one TCR beta chain sequence. This record comes from a study of blood T cell repertoires in COVID-19. Generated by immunoSEQ multiplex PCR, the TCRdb table keeps only in-frame clones and is missing some. Here the sample spans 250,000 or so clones, around four fifths being singletons. Germline-derived CDR1 and CDR2 are SNHLY and FYNNEI. The length of the CDR3 is 18 residues. J gave up 2 bases and V 2 bases, and 12 bases lay outside the gene matches. The origin of this receptor is a woman aged 60-75 years with active or convalescent COVID-19. The rearrangement links TRBV2 to TRBJ2-3; 8 nucleotides align to TRBD1. Sequencing was carried out using peripheral blood. In nucleotides, the CDR3 is TGTGCCAGCAGTGAATCGGCAAACAGGGGGGAATTCACAGATACGCAGTATTTT. Encoded protein: CASSESANRGEFTDTQYF.